This is a list of T cell receptor beta chains from one sample in a study of cytomegalovirus exposure and HLA in healthy donors. Sequencing used immunoSEQ multiplex PCR; TCRdb keeps in-frame clones, though not all of them. The sample holds 250,000 to 350,000 clones, roughly 89% seen once. The specimen sequenced was PBMCs. Every receptor here comes from a woman aged 18-35 years in good health and CMV-seronegative. CDR3s include the opening cysteine and the closing phenylalanine or tryptophan. D genes are given only for firm matches. Some rows mark clone size as missing; the rest say once, few, many or name a class of expanded clone.

V gene: TRBV7-9
D gene: TRBD2
J gene: TRBJ2-1
clone size: .
CDR3 DNA: TGTGCCAGCAGCACCCCTAGCGGGGGCTCCTACAATGAGCAGTTCTTC
CDR3 protein: CASSTPSGGSYNEQFF

V gene: TRBV7-8
D gene: .
J gene: TRBJ1-5
clone size: few
CDR3 DNA: TGTGCCAGCAGCTTCGGGGACAAGCCGAATCAGCCCCAGCATTTT
CDR3 protein: CASSFGDKPNQPQHF

V gene: TRBV7-3
D gene: TRBD2
J gene: TRBJ2-5
clone size: once
CDR3 DNA: TGTGCCAGCAGCTCAGGACTAGCGGAGACCCAGTACTTC
CDR3 protein: CASSSGLAETQYF

V gene: TRBV5-6
D gene: .
J gene: TRBJ2-7
clone size: .
CDR3 DNA: TGTGCCAGCAGCTCCCCAACTAGGACTTACGAGCAGTACTTC
CDR3 protein: CASSSPTRTYEQYF

V gene: TRBV6-5
D gene: TRBD2
J gene: TRBJ2-1
clone size: .
CDR3 DNA: TGTGCCAGCAGACTAGCGGGTTATAATGAGCAGTTCTTC
CDR3 protein: CASRLAGYNEQFF

V gene: TRBV11-2
D gene: .
J gene: TRBJ1-4
clone size: .
CDR3 DNA: TGTGCCAGCAGCTTAGGGGTTAGAGGGATAGCAGAAGAAAAACTGTTTTTT
CDR3 protein: CASSLGVRGIAEEKLFF

V gene: TRBV19
D gene: .
J gene: TRBJ1-2
clone size: .
CDR3 DNA: TGTGCCAGTAGTGTACAGGGTATTAACTATGGCTACACCTTC
CDR3 protein: CASSVQGINYGYTF

V gene: TRBV2
D gene: .
J gene: TRBJ2-5
clone size: .
CDR3 DNA: TGTGCCAGCCTAGTACTTGTCCAAGAGACCCAGTACTTC
CDR3 protein: CASLVLVQETQYF

V gene: TRBV18
D gene: .
J gene: TRBJ2-5
clone size: once
CDR3 DNA: TGTGCCAGCTCACCAATAGAGGCTGAGGGAGAGACCCAGTACTTC
CDR3 protein: CASSPIEAEGETQYF

V gene: TRBV2
D gene: .
J gene: TRBJ2-3
clone size: .
CDR3 DNA: TGTGCCAGCATTGTGGATGCAGGGGAGGGGGTTGGCACAGATACGCAGTATTTT
CDR3 protein: CASIVDAGEGVGTDTQYF

V gene: TRBV7-9
D gene: TRBD1
J gene: TRBJ1-5
clone size: .
CDR3 DNA: TGTTCCAGCTCGGGACAGGGGATCAATCAGCCCCAGCATTTT
CDR3 protein: CSSSGQGINQPQHF

V gene: TRBV18
D gene: TRBD1
J gene: TRBJ1-5
clone size: .
CDR3 DNA: TGTGCCAGCTCACCCACCGTCCAGGGGGGACAGCCCCAGCATTTT
CDR3 protein: CASSPTVQGGQPQHF

V gene: TRBV6-1
D gene: TRBD1
J gene: TRBJ2-1
clone size: .
CDR3 DNA: TGTGCCAGCAGTTCTACAGGGGGCACCTACAATGAGCAGTTCTTC
CDR3 protein: CASSSTGGTYNEQFF

V gene: TRBV19
D gene: TRBD2
J gene: TRBJ2-1
clone size: once
CDR3 DNA: TGTGCCAGTAGTGCCACACCAGCGGGGGGCGCGGGCAATGAGCAGTTCTTC
CDR3 protein: CASSATPAGGAGNEQFF

V gene: TRBV11-3
D gene: .
J gene: TRBJ2-1
clone size: .
CDR3 DNA: TGTGCCAGCAGCTTAGATAGCGGTAAGCAGTTCTTC
CDR3 protein: CASSLDSGKQFF

V gene: TRBV16
D gene: .
J gene: TRBJ1-2
clone size: .
CDR3 DNA: TGTGCCAGCAGCCAAAGTTCACGGGATGGCTATGGCTACACCTTC
CDR3 protein: CASSQSSRDGYGYTF

V gene: TRBV11-2
D gene: .
J gene: TRBJ1-1
clone size: .
CDR3 DNA: TGTGCCAGTTCCGTGGGACTCATGAACACTGAAGCTTTCTTT
CDR3 protein: CASSVGLMNTEAFF

V gene: TRBV9
D gene: TRBD2
J gene: TRBJ2-5
clone size: .
CDR3 DNA: TGTGCCAGCAGCTCTGGGACTAGCGGGGGGGAGACCCAGTACTTC
CDR3 protein: CASSSGTSGGETQYF

V gene: TRBV7-9
D gene: .
J gene: TRBJ1-2
clone size: .
CDR3 DNA: TGTGCCAGCACCGCGATGGGAGGTGGGGGCTACACCTTC
CDR3 protein: CASTAMGGGGYTF

V gene: TRBV7-7
D gene: .
J gene: TRBJ2-7
clone size: .
CDR3 DNA: TGTGCCAGCAGCGTCACAGGGGCGGGAGAGCAGTACTTC
CDR3 protein: CASSVTGAGEQYF

V gene: TRBV11-2
D gene: TRBD2
J gene: TRBJ2-1
clone size: .
CDR3 DNA: TGTGCCAGCAGCTTAGGTTGGCTAGCGGGCAATGAGCAGTTCTTC
CDR3 protein: CASSLGWLAGNEQFF

V gene: TRBV18
D gene: .
J gene: TRBJ1-6
clone size: .
CDR3 DNA: TGTGCCAGCTCACCACCGGAACAGGGTGTCATCCCCCTCCACTTT
CDR3 protein: CASSPPEQGVIPLHF

V gene: TRBV7-2
D gene: .
J gene: TRBJ2-3
clone size: .
CDR3 DNA: TGTGCCAGCAGCTTAGGACTATGGGATACGCAGTATTTT
CDR3 protein: CASSLGLWDTQYF

V gene: TRBV4-1
D gene: .
J gene: TRBJ1-2
clone size: .
CDR3 DNA: TGCGCCAGCAGCCAAGGGTCTACCGCGAACTATGGCTACACCTTC
CDR3 protein: CASSQGSTANYGYTF

V gene: TRBV12-5
D gene: TRBD2
J gene: TRBJ2-3
clone size: .
CDR3 DNA: TGTGCTAGTGTTCTGGGGGGGTACGCAGATACGCAGTATTTT
CDR3 protein: CASVLGGYADTQYF

V gene: TRBV2
D gene: TRBD1
J gene: TRBJ1-1
clone size: .
CDR3 DNA: TGTGCCAGCAGTAAGGGACAGTTGAACACTGAAGCTTTCTTT
CDR3 protein: CASSKGQLNTEAFF

V gene: TRBV7-2
D gene: .
J gene: TRBJ1-2
clone size: .
CDR3 DNA: TGTGCCAGCAGCCCCATGGAGGTCTACGGCTACACCTTC
CDR3 protein: CASSPMEVYGYTF

V gene: TRBV2
D gene: .
J gene: TRBJ1-2
clone size: .
CDR3 DNA: TGTGCCAGCAGACAGAGCTATGGCTACACCTTC
CDR3 protein: CASRQSYGYTF

V gene: TRBV19
D gene: TRBD2
J gene: TRBJ2-3
clone size: .
CDR3 DNA: TGTGCCAGTAGTAGGGGACTAGCGGGGGGGCAGGCAGATACGCAGTATTTT
CDR3 protein: CASSRGLAGGQADTQYF

V gene: TRBV2
D gene: TRBD2
J gene: TRBJ2-3
clone size: .
CDR3 DNA: TGTGCCAGCAGTGAAGGAGGGACTAGCGGAAGCACAGATACGCAGTATTTT
CDR3 protein: CASSEGGTSGSTDTQYF

V gene: TRBV7-9
D gene: .
J gene: TRBJ1-4
clone size: .
CDR3 DNA: TGTTCCAGCAGCCCTCCCCAGGGAGGGAGGGGGGAAAAACTGTTTTTT
CDR3 protein: CSSSPPQGGRGEKLFF

V gene: TRBV25-1
D gene: .
J gene: TRBJ2-7
clone size: .
CDR3 DNA: TGTGCCAGCAGTCCCAACTACGAGCAGTACTTC
CDR3 protein: CASSPNYEQYF

V gene: TRBV4-1
D gene: TRBD1
J gene: TRBJ2-7
clone size: .
CDR3 DNA: TGCGCCAGCAGCCAAAAAGAGGGACAGGGCTCCTACGAGCAGTACTTC
CDR3 protein: CASSQKEGQGSYEQYF

V gene: TRBV29-1
D gene: TRBD1
J gene: TRBJ1-1
clone size: .
CDR3 DNA: TGCAGCGTGACAGGGAGAGTAAACACTGAAGCTTTCTTT
CDR3 protein: CSVTGRVNTEAFF

V gene: TRBV27
D gene: .
J gene: TRBJ1-5
clone size: .
CDR3 DNA: TGTGCCAGCAGTTTATCAGGGGGAGTTGCGTTACAGCCCCAGCATTTT
CDR3 protein: CASSLSGGVALQPQHF

V gene: TRBV18
D gene: .
J gene: TRBJ1-2
clone size: .
CDR3 DNA: TGTGCCAGCTCACCACCGCTCCCGTACAGCTATGGCTACACCTTC
CDR3 protein: CASSPPLPYSYGYTF

V gene: TRBV5-1
D gene: TRBD2
J gene: TRBJ2-3
clone size: .
CDR3 DNA: TGCGCCAGCAGCTTACCTAGCGGAGCCACAGATACGCAGTATTTT
CDR3 protein: CASSLPSGATDTQYF

V gene: TRBV7-3
D gene: .
J gene: TRBJ2-2
clone size: .
CDR3 DNA: TGTGCCAGCAGCTTTGAGGGTGCCACCGGGGAGCTGTTTTTT
CDR3 protein: CASSFEGATGELFF

V gene: TRBV5-6
D gene: .
J gene: TRBJ2-2
clone size: .
CDR3 DNA: TGTGCCAGCAGCTTGCTAGGGGATCCCGGGGAGCTGTTTTTT
CDR3 protein: CASSLLGDPGELFF

V gene: TRBV19
D gene: .
J gene: TRBJ2-3
clone size: .
CDR3 DNA: TGTGCCAGTAGTATAGGTACCAGGGAAAGCACAGATACGCAGTATTTT
CDR3 protein: CASSIGTRESTDTQYF

V gene: TRBV9
D gene: .
J gene: TRBJ2-1
clone size: .
CDR3 DNA: TGTGCCAGCAGCGTGGTGTTAGTTTACAATGAGCAGTTCTTC
CDR3 protein: CASSVVLVYNEQFF

V gene: TRBV4-1
D gene: TRBD2
J gene: TRBJ2-7
clone size: .
CDR3 DNA: TGCGCCAGCAGCCAACCTTGGGAGGGATTATACGAGCAGTACTTC
CDR3 protein: CASSQPWEGLYEQYF

V gene: TRBV2
D gene: .
J gene: TRBJ1-2
clone size: .
CDR3 DNA: TGTGCCAGCAGTACCGGCAGGGGCTACACCTTC
CDR3 protein: CASSTGRGYTF

V gene: TRBV9
D gene: .
J gene: TRBJ2-1
clone size: .
CDR3 DNA: TGTGCCAGCAGCGTAGGCGGGGGCGTGAACAATGAGCAGTTCTTC
CDR3 protein: CASSVGGGVNNEQFF

V gene: TRBV27
D gene: .
J gene: TRBJ2-7
clone size: .
CDR3 DNA: TGTGCCAGCAGTTTCTTTCCGGGGTACGAGCAGTACTTC
CDR3 protein: CASSFFPGYEQYF